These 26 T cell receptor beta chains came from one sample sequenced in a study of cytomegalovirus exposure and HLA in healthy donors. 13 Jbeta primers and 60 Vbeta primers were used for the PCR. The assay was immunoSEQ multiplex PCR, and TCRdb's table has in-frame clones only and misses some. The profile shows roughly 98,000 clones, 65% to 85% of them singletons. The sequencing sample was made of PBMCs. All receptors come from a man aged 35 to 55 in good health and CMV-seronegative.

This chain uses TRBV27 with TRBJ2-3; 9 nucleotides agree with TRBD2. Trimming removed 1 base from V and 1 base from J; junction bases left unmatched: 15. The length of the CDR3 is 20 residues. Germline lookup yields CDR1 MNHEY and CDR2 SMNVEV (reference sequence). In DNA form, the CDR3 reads TGTGCCAGCAGTTTATTCGCCATGGCGGGAGGGCTCATAGGCACAGATACGCAGTATTTT. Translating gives CASSLFAMAGGLIGTDTQYF.

CDR3 sequence: CASSVRGHTEAFF. The CDR3 DNA reads TGTGCCAGCAGCGTCAGGGGACACACTGAAGCTTTCTTT. The chain uses TRBV11-2 and TRBJ1-1, with D possibly being TRBD1 (6 bases). Germline CDR1 is SGHAT and CDR2 is FQNNGV. CDR3 size: 13 residues. V gave up 5 bases and J gave up 3 bases, with 10 bases separating them.

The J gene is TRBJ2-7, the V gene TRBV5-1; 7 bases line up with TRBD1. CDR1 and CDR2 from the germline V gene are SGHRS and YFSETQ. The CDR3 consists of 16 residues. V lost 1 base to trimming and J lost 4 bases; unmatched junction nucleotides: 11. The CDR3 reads CASSLQPVEGAYEQYF. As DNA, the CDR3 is TGCGCCAGCAGCTTGCAACCTGTAGAGGGGGCATACGAGCAGTACTTC.

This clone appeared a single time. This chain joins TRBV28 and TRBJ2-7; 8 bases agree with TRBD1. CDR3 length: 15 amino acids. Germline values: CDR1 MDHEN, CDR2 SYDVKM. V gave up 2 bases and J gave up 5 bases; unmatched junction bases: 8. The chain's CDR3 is CASSLQGTGYHEQYF. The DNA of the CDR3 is TGTGCCAGCAGTTTACAGGGGACAGGCTACCACGAGCAGTACTTC.

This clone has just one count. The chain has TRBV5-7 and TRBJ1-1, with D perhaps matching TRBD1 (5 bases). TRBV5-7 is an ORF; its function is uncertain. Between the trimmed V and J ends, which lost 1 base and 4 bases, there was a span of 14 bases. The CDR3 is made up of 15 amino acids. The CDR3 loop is CASSLFLRGCTEAFF. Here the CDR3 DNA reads TGTGCCAGCAGCTTGTTTCTTAGGGGTTGCACTGAAGCTTTCTTT.

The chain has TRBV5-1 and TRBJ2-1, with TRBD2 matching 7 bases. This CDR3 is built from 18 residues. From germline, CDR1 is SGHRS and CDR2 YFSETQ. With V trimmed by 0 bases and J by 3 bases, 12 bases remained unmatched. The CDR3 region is CASSLEAGIGLVYNEQFF. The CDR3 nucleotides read TGCGCCAGCAGCTTGGAGGCAGGAATCGGACTAGTCTACAATGAGCAGTTCTTC.

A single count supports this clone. CDR3 in amino acids: CASSHHRANTGELFF. The CDR3 DNA follows: TGTGCCAGCAGCCATCACAGGGCGAACACCGGGGAGCTGTTTTTT. The chain uses TRBV4-2 and TRBJ2-2; a weak D match, TRBD1 (6 bases). The germline V and J ends were trimmed by 3 bases and 0 bases, with 8 bases remaining between them. The CDR3 length is 15 residues. Germline values: CDR1 LGHNA, CDR2 YNFKEQ.

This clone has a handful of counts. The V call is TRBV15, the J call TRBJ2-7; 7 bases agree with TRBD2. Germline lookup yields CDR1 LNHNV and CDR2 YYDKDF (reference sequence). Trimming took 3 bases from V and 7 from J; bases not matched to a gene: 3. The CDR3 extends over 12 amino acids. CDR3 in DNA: TGTGCCACCAGCAGGACTAGCAGGGAGCAGTACTTC. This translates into CATSRTSREQYF.

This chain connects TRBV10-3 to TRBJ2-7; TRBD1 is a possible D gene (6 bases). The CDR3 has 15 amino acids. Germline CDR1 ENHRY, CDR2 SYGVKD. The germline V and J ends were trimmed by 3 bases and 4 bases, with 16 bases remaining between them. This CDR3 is CAISEGGEVFYEQYF. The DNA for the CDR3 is TGTGCCATCAGTGAAGGGGGAGAAGTCTTTTACGAGCAGTACTTC.

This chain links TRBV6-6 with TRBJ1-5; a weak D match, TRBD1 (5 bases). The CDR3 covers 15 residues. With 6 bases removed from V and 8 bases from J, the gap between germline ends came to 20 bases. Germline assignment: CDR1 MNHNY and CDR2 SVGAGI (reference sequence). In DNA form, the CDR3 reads TGTGCCAGCAGGGACAACACGAAGATCAGGGAGCCCCAGCATTTT. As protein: CASRDNTKIREPQHF.

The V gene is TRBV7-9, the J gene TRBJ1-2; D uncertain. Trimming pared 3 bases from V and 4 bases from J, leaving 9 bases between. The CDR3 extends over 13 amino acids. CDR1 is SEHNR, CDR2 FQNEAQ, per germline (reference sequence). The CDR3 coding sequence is TGTGCCAGCAGCTTCACAGCCGGCTATGGCTACACCTTC. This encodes CASSFTAGYGYTF. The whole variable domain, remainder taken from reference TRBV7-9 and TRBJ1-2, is DTGVSQNPRHKITKRGQNVTFRCDPISEHNRLYWYRQTLGQGPEFLTYFQNEAQLEKSRLLSDRFSAERPKGSFSTLEIQRTEQGDSAMYLCASSFTAGYGYTFGSGTRLTVV.

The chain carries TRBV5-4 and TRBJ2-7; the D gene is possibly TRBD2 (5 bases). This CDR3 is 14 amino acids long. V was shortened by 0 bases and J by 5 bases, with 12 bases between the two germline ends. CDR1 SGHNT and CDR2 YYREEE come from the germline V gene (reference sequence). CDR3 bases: TGTGCCAGCAGCTTGGACGAGGGCCTCAACGAGCAGTACTTC. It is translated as CASSLDEGLNEQYF.

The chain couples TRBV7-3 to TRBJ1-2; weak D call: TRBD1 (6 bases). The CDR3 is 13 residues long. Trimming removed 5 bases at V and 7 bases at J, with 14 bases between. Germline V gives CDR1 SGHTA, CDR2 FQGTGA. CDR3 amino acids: CASSETGLGGYTF. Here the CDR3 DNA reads TGTGCCAGCAGCGAAACAGGGTTAGGTGGCTACACCTTC.

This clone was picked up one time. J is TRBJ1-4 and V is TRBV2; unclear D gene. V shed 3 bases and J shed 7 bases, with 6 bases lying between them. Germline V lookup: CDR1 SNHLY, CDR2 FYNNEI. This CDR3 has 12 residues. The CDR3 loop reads CASSDMAEKLFF. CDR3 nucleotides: TGTGCCAGCAGTGATATGGCTGAAAAACTGTTTTTT.

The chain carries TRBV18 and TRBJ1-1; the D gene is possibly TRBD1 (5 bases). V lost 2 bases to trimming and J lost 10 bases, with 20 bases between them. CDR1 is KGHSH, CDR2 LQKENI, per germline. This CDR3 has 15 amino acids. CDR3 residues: CASSPYVTEGPGAFF. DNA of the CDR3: TGTGCCAGCTCACCATACGTGACAGAAGGGCCTGGAGCTTTCTTT.

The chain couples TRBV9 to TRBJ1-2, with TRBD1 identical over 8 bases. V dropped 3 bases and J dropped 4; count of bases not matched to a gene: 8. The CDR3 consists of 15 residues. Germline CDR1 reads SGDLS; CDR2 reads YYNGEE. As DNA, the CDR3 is TGTGCCAGCAGCGCCGGGACAGGACACCTCTATGGCTACACCTTC. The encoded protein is CASSAGTGHLYGYTF.

Here the CDR3 reads CASSTLRRGVYNEQFF. CDR3 DNA: TGTGCCAGCAGCACCCTTCGGCGGGGGGTCTACAATGAGCAGTTCTTC. The rearrangement joins TRBV21-1 to TRBJ2-1; the D segment call TRBD2 is taken from the table without a DNA check. TRBV21-1 is noted as a pseudogene. This CDR3 contains 16 residues.

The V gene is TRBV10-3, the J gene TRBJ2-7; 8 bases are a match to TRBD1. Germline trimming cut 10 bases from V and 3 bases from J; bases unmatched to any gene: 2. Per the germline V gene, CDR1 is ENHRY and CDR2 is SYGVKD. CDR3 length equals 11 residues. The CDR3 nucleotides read TGTGCCAGCGGACAGGGCTACGAGCAGTACTTC. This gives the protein CASGQGYEQYF.

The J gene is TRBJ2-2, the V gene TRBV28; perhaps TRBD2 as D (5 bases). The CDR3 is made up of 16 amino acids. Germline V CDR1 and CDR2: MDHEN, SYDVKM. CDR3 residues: CLNTPRRGIGTGELFF. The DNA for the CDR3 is TGTCTTAACACCCCTCGGAGAGGGATCGGCACCGGGGAGCTGTTTTTT.

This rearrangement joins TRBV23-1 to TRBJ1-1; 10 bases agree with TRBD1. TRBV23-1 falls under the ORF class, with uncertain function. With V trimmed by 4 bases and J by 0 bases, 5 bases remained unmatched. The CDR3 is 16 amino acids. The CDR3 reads CASSPGQGVMNTEAFF. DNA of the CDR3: TGCGCCAGCAGTCCCGGACAGGGGGTCATGAACACTGAAGCTTTCTTT.

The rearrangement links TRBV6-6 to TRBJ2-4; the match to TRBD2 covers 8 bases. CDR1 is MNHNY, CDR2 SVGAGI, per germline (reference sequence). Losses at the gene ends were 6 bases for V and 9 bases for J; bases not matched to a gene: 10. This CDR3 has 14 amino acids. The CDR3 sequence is CASSPAGGAFIQYF. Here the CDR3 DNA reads TGTGCCAGCAGCCCTGCCGGGGGGGCCTTCATTCAGTACTTC.

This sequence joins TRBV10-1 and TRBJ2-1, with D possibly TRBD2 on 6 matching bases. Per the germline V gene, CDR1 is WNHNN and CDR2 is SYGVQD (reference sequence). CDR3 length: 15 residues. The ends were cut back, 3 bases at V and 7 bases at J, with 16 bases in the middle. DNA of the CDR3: TGCGCCAGCAGTGACGGGGGAGCGATGGGGAATGAGCAGTTCTTC. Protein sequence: CASSDGGAMGNEQFF.

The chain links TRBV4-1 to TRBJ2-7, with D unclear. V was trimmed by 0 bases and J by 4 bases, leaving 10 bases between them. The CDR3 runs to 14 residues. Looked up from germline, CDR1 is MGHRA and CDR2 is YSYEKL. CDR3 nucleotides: TGCGCCAGCAGCCAAGATCCAAGCCGGTACGAGCAGTACTTC. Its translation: CASSQDPSRYEQYF.

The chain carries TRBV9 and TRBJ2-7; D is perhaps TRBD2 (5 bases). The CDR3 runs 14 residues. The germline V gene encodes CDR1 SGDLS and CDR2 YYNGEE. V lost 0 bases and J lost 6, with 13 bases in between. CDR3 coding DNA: TGTGCCAGCAGCGTAGGCGGCCTAGCCCTCGAGCAGTACTTC. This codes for CASSVGGLALEQYF.

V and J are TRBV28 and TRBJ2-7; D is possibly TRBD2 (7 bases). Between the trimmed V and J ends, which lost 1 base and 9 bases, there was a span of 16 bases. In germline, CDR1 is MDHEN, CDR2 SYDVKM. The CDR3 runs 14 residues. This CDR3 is CASSLLGGGPGQYF. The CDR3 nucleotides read TGTGCCAGCAGTTTATTAGGGGGAGGGCCGGGGCAGTACTTC.

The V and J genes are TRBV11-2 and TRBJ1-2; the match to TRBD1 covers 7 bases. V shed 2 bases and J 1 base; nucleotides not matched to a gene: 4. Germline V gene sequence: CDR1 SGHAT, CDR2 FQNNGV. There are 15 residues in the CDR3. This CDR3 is CASSLTGTVNYGYTF. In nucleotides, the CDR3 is TGTGCCAGCAGCTTAACCGGGACAGTTAACTATGGCTACACCTTC.